A selection of T cell receptor beta chains follows, all from one sample in a study of cytomegalovirus exposure and HLA in healthy donors. Assay: immunoSEQ multiplex PCR; the TCRdb copy retains only in-frame clones and omits some. There are roughly 160,000 clones in the sample; less than 80% occur only once, and 3.5% to 5.5% lies in the top ten. The specimen was PBMCs. These receptors were taken from a man between 40 and 49 years old in good health and CMV-seronegative. CDR3s include the opening cysteine and the closing phenylalanine or tryptophan. Fields, in order: V gene, J gene, D gene, clone size, CDR3 protein, CDR3 DNA. D genes are given only for firm matches. Some rows have no size entry. The others give once, few or many, or a class for an expanded clone.

TRBV5-8	TRBJ1-1	NA	NA	CASSFRSVRGGAEAFF	TGTGCCAGCAGCTTTCGCTCCGTGCGGGGAGGGGCTGAAGCTTTCTTT
TRBV4-1	TRBJ1-5	NA	NA	CASSYEQGLGNQPQHF	TGCGCCAGCAGCTACGAACAGGGCTTAGGCAATCAGCCCCAGCATTTT
TRBV10-1	TRBJ2-2	NA	many	CASSGGSPEGTGELFF	TGCGCCAGCAGTGGGGGTAGCCCCGAGGGCACCGGGGAGCTGTTTTTT
TRBV7-2	TRBJ2-4	NA	NA	CASSPLVGVAKNIQYF	TGTGCCAGCAGCCCCCTCGTCGGGGTAGCCAAAAACATTCAGTACTTC
TRBV18	TRBJ2-7	TRBD1	NA	CASSPTGGSLYEQYF	TGTGCCAGCTCACCAACAGGGGGGTCTCTCTACGAGCAGTACTTC
TRBV4-3	TRBJ2-6	NA	few	CASSQEPGAGANVLTF	TGCGCCAGCAGCCAAGAACCAGGGGCCGGGGCCAACGTCCTGACTTTC
TRBV27	TRBJ1-3	TRBD1	NA	CASSLTPGQGVSGNTIYF	TGTGCCAGCAGTCTCACTCCGGGACAGGGAGTATCTGGAAACACCATATATTTT
TRBV5-4	TRBJ2-2	NA	NA	CASSHGGAGAGELFF	TGTGCCAGCAGCCATGGGGGCGCCGGTGCCGGGGAGCTGTTTTTT
TRBV11-2	TRBJ2-1	NA	NA	CASSLDRLGDEQFF	TGTGCCAGCAGCTTAGATCGGCTCGGGGATGAGCAGTTCTTC
TRBV19	TRBJ2-7	NA	NA	CASSTQQGYEQYF	TGTGCCAGTAGTACACAACAGGGCTACGAGCAGTACTTC
TRBV29-1	TRBJ1-3	NA	NA	CSVDRADTIYF	TGCAGCGTTGACAGGGCAGACACCATATATTTT
TRBV7-9	TRBJ1-2	NA	NA	CASSLQGTYGYTF	TGTGCCAGCAGCTTGCAGGGTACCTATGGCTACACCTTC
TRBV7-9	TRBJ1-2	NA	NA	CASTHLLYYGYTF	TGTGCCAGCACCCACCTATTATATTATGGCTACACCTTC
TRBV9	TRBJ2-4	TRBD2	NA	CASSVGGGSQGKGKNIQYF	TGTGCCAGCAGCGTAGGGGGCGGGAGCCAAGGCAAGGGGAAAAACATTCAGTACTTC
TRBV7-2	TRBJ2-1	NA	NA	CASSSSTGSSYNEQFF	TGTGCCAGCAGCTCGTCCACAGGGAGCTCCTACAATGAGCAGTTCTTC
TRBV5-4	TRBJ1-6	NA	NA	CASSGMSGEGSPLHF	TGTGCCAGCAGCGGGATGTCAGGGGAGGGATCACCCCTCCACTTT
TRBV25-1	TRBJ1-5	NA	NA	CASRGRTAQKQPQHF	TGTGCCAGCAGGGGACGGACAGCCCAAAAGCAGCCCCAGCATTTT
TRBV29-1	TRBJ2-2	NA	NA	CSIRGGGELFF	TGCAGCATCAGGGGCGGCGGGGAGCTGTTTTTT
TRBV6-5	TRBJ1-1	NA	few	CASSLVGLRAFF	TGTGCCAGCAGTTTGGTGGGGCTCAGAGCTTTCTTT
TRBV7-9	TRBJ1-2	TRBD1	NA	CASSIYRDREGYTF	TGTGCCAGCAGCATATACCGGGACAGGGAGGGCTACACCTTC
TRBV25-1	TRBJ2-3	NA	NA	CASSEYEQAGTDTQYF	TGTGCCAGCAGTGAATACGAACAGGCCGGCACAGATACGCAGTATTTT
TRBV2	TRBJ1-1	NA	NA	CASEGVWRLNTEAFF	TGTGCCAGCGAGGGAGTGTGGAGGCTGAACACTGAAGCTTTCTTT
TRBV9	TRBJ2-2	TRBD2	NA	CASSRERGNTGELFF	TGTGCCAGCAGCCGGGAGCGGGGGAACACCGGGGAGCTGTTTTTT
TRBV5-1	TRBJ2-7	TRBD1	NA	CASSFTGTGGGYEQYF	TGCGCCAGCAGCTTTACCGGGACAGGGGGCGGCTACGAGCAGTACTTC
TRBV5-1	TRBJ2-5	NA	once	CASSLTGRAETQYF	TGCGCCAGCAGCTTGACGGGTCGCGCTGAGACCCAGTACTTC
TRBV9	TRBJ2-5	NA	NA	CASSAQQGGETQYF	TGTGCCAGCAGCGCCCAACAGGGAGGGGAGACCCAGTACTTC
TRBV30	TRBJ1-3	NA	NA	CAGRGSFSGNTIYF	TGTGCCGGGCGGGGCTCGTTCTCTGGAAACACCATATATTTT
TRBV27	TRBJ1-5	TRBD1	many	CASSLGQGNQPQHF	TGTGCCAGCAGTTTGGGACAGGGCAATCAGCCCCAGCATTTT
TRBV25-1	TRBJ1-1	TRBD1	NA	CASSDWDSEAFF	TGTGCCAGCAGTGATTGGGACAGTGAAGCTTTCTTT
TRBV10-3	TRBJ2-7	NA	NA	CAISESGTTYEQYF	TGTGCCATCAGTGAGTCCGGGACAACCTACGAGCAGTACTTC
TRBV4-2	TRBJ2-3	NA	NA	CASRTESPDTQYF	TGTGCCAGCAGGACTGAGTCCCCAGATACGCAGTATTTT
TRBV10-2	TRBJ1-4	TRBD1	NA	CASRGPGQGVSLGKLFF	TGCGCCAGCAGGGGGCCGGGACAGGGGGTTAGCCTAGGAAAACTGTTTTTT
TRBV5-6	TRBJ1-1	NA	few	CASSLVGRLGNTEAFF	TGTGCCAGCAGCTTAGTGGGCCGTCTTGGGAACACTGAAGCTTTCTTT
TRBV7-9	TRBJ2-5	TRBD2	NA	CASRASGGRGTQYF	TGTGCCAGCAGAGCTAGCGGGGGGCGGGGGACCCAGTACTTC
TRBV7-6	TRBJ2-2	NA	NA	CASSLVKGYLGELFF	TGTGCCAGCAGCTTAGTAAAGGGGTATCTCGGGGAGCTGTTTTTT
TRBV19	TRBJ2-6	TRBD1	NA	CASSKRGLGANVLTF	TGTGCCAGTAGTAAAAGGGGGCTTGGGGCCAACGTCCTGACTTTC
TRBV2	TRBJ1-2	TRBD1	NA	CASGSGDRGLTNYGYTF	TGTGCCAGCGGGAGTGGGGACAGGGGGCTAACTAACTATGGCTACACCTTC
TRBV5-4	TRBJ1-1	NA	NA	CASSLRGQDEAFF	TGTGCCAGCAGCTTGCGGGGTCAGGATGAAGCTTTCTTT
TRBV27	TRBJ2-2	TRBD2	NA	CASSLSGGIGELFF	TGTGCCAGCAGTTTATCCGGGGGGATCGGGGAGCTGTTTTTT
TRBV19	TRBJ2-7	NA	NA	CASSIDGGPANF	TGTGCCAGTAGTATCGATGGCGGGCCCGCAAACTTC
TRBV5-6	TRBJ2-1	TRBD2	NA	CASSSLTSGEYNEQFF	TGTGCCAGCAGCTCACTGACTAGCGGGGAGTACAATGAGCAGTTCTTC
TRBV6-5	TRBJ1-2	NA	NA	CASSPERLYGYTF	TGTGCCAGCAGCCCGGAGAGGCTTTATGGCTACACCTTC
TRBV2	TRBJ1-2	NA	NA	CASSEDRNYGYTF	TGTGCCAGCAGCGAGGACAGAAACTATGGCTACACCTTC
TRBV19	TRBJ2-7	NA	few	CASSNLQDTPYEQYF	TGTGCCAGTAGTAATTTACAGGACACCCCCTACGAGCAGTACTTC
TRBV19	TRBJ2-1	TRBD2	NA	CASTEAGPSYNEQFF	TGTGCCAGTACGGAAGCGGGGCCCTCCTACAATGAGCAGTTCTTC
TRBV5-4	TRBJ2-5	TRBD1	NA	CASSLAGQGETQYF	TGTGCCAGCAGCTTGGCCGGACAGGGGGAGACCCAGTACTTC